The 4 T cell receptor beta chains given below trace back to one sample, sequenced in a study of blood T cell repertoires in COVID-19. The table came from immunoSEQ multiplex PCR; TCRdb's copy has only in-frame clones and leaves some out. This table has about 240,000 clones, around 81% appearing once. Material for sequencing was peripheral blood. The receptors were gathered from a man aged 25-40 years who had recovered from COVID-19.

J is TRBJ2-1 and V is TRBV19; D is unresolved. The V and J ends lost 6 bases and 6 bases respectively, with 12 bases between them. The germline gives CDR1 LNHDA, CDR2 SQIVND (reference sequence). The CDR3 is made up of 13 amino acids. DNA of the CDR3: TGTGCCAGTAGCTTACATCGGAGCAATGAGCAGTTCTTC. Its protein product is CASSLHRSNEQFF.

This chain connects TRBV28 to TRBJ2-7; the match to TRBD1 covers 10 bases. J lost 6 bases, V lost 6 bases, and 8 bases had no gene match. The germline gives CDR1 MDHEN, CDR2 SYDVKM. The CDR3 extends over 14 amino acids. CDR3: CASSRQGAGVEQYF. DNA for the CDR3: TGTGCCAGCAGCCGACAGGGGGCGGGGGTCGAGCAGTACTTC.

This chain joins TRBV11-2 and TRBJ1-4, with TRBD1 matching over 7 bases. The CDR3 spans 15 residues. The V gene's germline CDR1 is SGHAT and CDR2 FQNNGV. Trimming removed 5 bases from V and 6 bases from J; junction bases left unmatched: 9. The DNA of the CDR3 is TGTGCCAGCAGCGCCCCGGGACAGACTTATGAAAAACTGTTTTTT. Its translation: CASSAPGQTYEKLFF.

This chain uses TRBV15 with TRBJ2-3, with 7 positions matching TRBD2. The CDR3 length is 13 residues. Germline CDR1 reads LNHNV; CDR2 reads YYDKDF (reference sequence). Trimming removed 0 bases from V and 9 bases from J; junction bases left unmatched: 3. CDR3 sequence: CATSRDDGGTQYF. The CDR3, as DNA: TGTGCCACCAGCAGAGATGACGGGGGGACGCAGTATTTT. Filled out from reference TRBV15 and TRBJ2-3, the complete variable domain reads DAMVIQNPRYQVTQFGKPVTLSCSQTLNHNVMYWYQQKSSQAPKLLFHYYDKDFNNEADTPDNFQSRRPNTSFCFLDIRSPGLGDTAMYLCATSRDDGGTQYFGPGTRLTVL.